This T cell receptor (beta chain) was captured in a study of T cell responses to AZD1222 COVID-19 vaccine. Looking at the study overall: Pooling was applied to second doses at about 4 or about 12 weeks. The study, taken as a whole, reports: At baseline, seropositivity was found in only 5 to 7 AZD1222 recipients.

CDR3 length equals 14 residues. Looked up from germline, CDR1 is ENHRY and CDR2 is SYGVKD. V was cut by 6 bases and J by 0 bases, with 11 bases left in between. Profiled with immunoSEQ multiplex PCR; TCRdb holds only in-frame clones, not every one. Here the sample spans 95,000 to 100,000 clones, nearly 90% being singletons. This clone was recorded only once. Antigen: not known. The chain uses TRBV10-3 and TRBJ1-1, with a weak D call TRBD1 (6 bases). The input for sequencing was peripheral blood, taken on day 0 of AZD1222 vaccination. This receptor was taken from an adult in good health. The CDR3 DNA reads TGTGCCATCAGCGTGGACAGCATGAACACTGAAGCTTTCTTT. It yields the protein CAISVDSMNTEAFF.